Following are 13 T cell receptor beta chains from one sample sequenced in a study of Ad26.COV2.S vaccination and SARS-CoV-2 variants. Some clones are missing from TCRdb's copy, which holds only in-frame ones; the method was immunoSEQ multiplex PCR. The table has hundreds of thousands of clones, around 89% seen once; the top ten hold about 1.5%. Treatment meaning: roughly 18 received Ad26.COV2.S at low or high dose, single or two shots; about five received placebo; per-sample allocation not given. The investigators took samples on day 63 after the first vaccine or placebo injection. The material sequenced was peripheral blood, taken in a trial of Ad26.COV2.S vaccine versus placebo. The receptors come from a person aged 18 to 65 who received the Ad26.COV2.S COVID-19 vaccine or a placebo.

V gene TRBV3-1 (or the pseudogene TRBV3-2) combines with J gene TRBJ2-4, with 7 positions matching TRBD2. Germline CDR1 is LGHDT and CDR2 is YNNKEL (reference sequence). The length of the CDR3 is 16 residues. The V and J ends lost 0 bases and 2 bases, in that order; junction bases with no gene match: 4. Here the CDR3 reads CASSQEAGVTKNIQYF. The CDR3 coding sequence is TGTGCCAGCAGCCAAGAGGCGGGGGTAACCAAAAACATTCAGTACTTC.

V is TRBV2 and J is TRBJ2-7; possibly TRBD2 for D (6 bases). The CDR3 spans 15 residues. Per the germline V gene, CDR1 is SNHLY and CDR2 is FYNNEI. Trimming removed 4 bases from V and 1 base from J, with 14 bases in between. The CDR3, as DNA: TGTGCCAGCAGTGCCGAGGGACTGTTTTCCTACGAGCAGTACTTC. The encoded protein is CASSAEGLFSYEQYF.

This clone turned up a few times. The chain has TRBV30 and TRBJ1-1, with D possibly being TRBD1 (6 bases). Deletions cut 3 bases from V and 4 bases from J, with 18 bases between. The CDR3 loop spans 15 amino acids. Germline V CDR1 and CDR2: GTSNPN, SVGIG (reference sequence). CDR3 amino acids: CAWRIPGAYSTEAFF. Here the CDR3 DNA reads TGTGCCTGGAGGATCCCAGGGGCGTATAGCACTGAAGCTTTCTTT.

This chain uses TRBV12-3 or TRBV12-4 with TRBJ2-2; D gene uncertain. The germline V and J ends were trimmed by 4 bases and 4 bases, with 4 bases remaining between them. The length of the CDR3 is 12 residues. The CDR3 spells CASSWSTGELFF. The CDR3 DNA is TGTGCCAGCAGTTGGAGCACCGGGGAGCTGTTTTTT.

V gene TRBV3-1 (or the pseudogene TRBV3-2) combines with J gene TRBJ2-3; 7 positions agree with TRBD2. The CDR3 is made up of 17 amino acids. Germline trimming cut 0 bases from V and 2 bases from J; bases unmatched to any gene: 8. Germline-derived CDR1 and CDR2 are LGHDT and YNNKEL (reference sequence). The CDR3 DNA is TGTGCCAGCAGCCAAGAGGTCCCAGCGGGATTCACAGATACGCAGTATTTT. This translates into CASSQEVPAGFTDTQYF.

In its sample, this clone was seen a few times. The gene calls are TRBV14 and TRBJ2-6; D gene uncertain. The CDR3 covers 13 residues. The germline CDR1 and CDR2 sequences are SGHDN and FVKESK. The germline V and J ends were trimmed by 5 bases and 1 base, with 3 bases remaining between them. The DNA for the CDR3 is TGTGCCAGCAGCTTTTCTGGGGCCAACGTCCTGACTTTC. It translates to CASSFSGANVLTF.

The chain links TRBV14 to TRBJ1-6; TRBD1 agrees at 10 bases. The CDR3 runs to 18 residues. The V gene end was trimmed by 3 bases and the J gene end by 6 bases; junction bases not matched to a gene: 11. Germline V gene data show CDR1 as SGHDN and CDR2 as FVKESK. The CDR3 reads CASSQNFPGQGSNSPLHF. Written as DNA, the CDR3 is TGTGCCAGCAGCCAGAATTTCCCGGGACAGGGGTCTAATTCACCCCTCCACTTT. Full variable domain (missing parts from reference TRBV14 and TRBJ1-6): EAGVTQFPSHSVIEKGQTVTLRCDPISGHDNLYWYRRVMGKEIKFLLHFVKESKQDESGMPNNRFLAERTGGTYSTLKVQPAELEDSGVYFCASSQNFPGQGSNSPLHFGNGTRLTVT.

As DNA, the CDR3 is TGTGCCAGCAGCTTAGGCCTAGCGGACGCGGGGGAGCAGTTCTTC. This gives the protein CASSLGLADAGEQFF. The genes are TRBV7-3 and TRBJ2-1; 7 nucleotides agree with TRBD2. After removal of 2 bases from V and 10 bases from J, the junction contained 11 bases not matched to a gene. CDR1 and CDR2 (germline): SGHTA, FQGTGA. This CDR3 has 15 residues. Full variable domain (remainder filled in from reference TRBV7-3 and TRBJ2-1): GAGVSQTPSNKVTEKGKYVELRCDPISGHTALYWYRQSLGQGPEFLIYFQGTGAADDSGLPNDRFFAVRPEGSVSTLKIQRTERGDSAVYLCASSLGLADAGEQFFGPGTRLTVL.

This clone was observed a handful of times. The V and J genes are TRBV5-1 and TRBJ2-1; D is unclear. Between the trimmed V and J ends, which lost 0 bases and 5 bases, there was a span of 9 bases. Germline V gene lookup returns CDR1 SGHRS and CDR2 YFSETQ. This CDR3 has 14 residues. The CDR3 protein is CASSLEGYNNEQFF. In DNA, the CDR3 is TGCGCCAGCAGCTTGGAAGGGTACAACAATGAGCAGTTCTTC.

The chain uses TRBV15 and TRBJ2-7; TRBD1 aligns across 8 bases. Germline V gives CDR1 LNHNV, CDR2 YYDKDF (reference sequence). The CDR3 loop spans 15 amino acids. V shed 0 bases and J 6 bases; nucleotides not matched to a gene: 7. The CDR3 sequence is CATSRERQGLGEQYF. CDR3 nucleotides: TGTGCCACCAGCAGAGAGAGACAGGGGCTGGGCGAGCAGTACTTC.

V is TRBV19 and J is TRBJ2-7; TRBD2 matches at 10 bases. V lost 5 bases, J lost 0 bases, and 1 base stayed unmatched. Germline V CDR1 and CDR2: LNHDA, SQIVND (reference sequence). This CDR3 spans 14 amino acids. CDR3 sequence reads: CASSLAGASYEQYF. The CDR3 region has the DNA TGTGCCAGTAGTCTAGCGGGGGCCTCCTACGAGCAGTACTTC.

The gene calls are TRBV29-1 and TRBJ2-7, with 10 bases aligning to TRBD2. Germline V lookup: CDR1 SQVTM, CDR2 ANQGSEA. Trimming cost V 7 bases and J 5 bases; bases outside gene matches: 8. CDR3 length: 13 residues. DNA of the CDR3: TGCAGCGGGAAACTAGCGGGAAAGGACGAGCAGTACTTC. This gives the protein CSGKLAGKDEQYF.

This chain joins TRBV29-1 and TRBJ2-1; 9 bases align to TRBD2. Germline CDR1 and CDR2: SQVTM and ANQGSEA. Trimming cost V 5 bases and J 4 bases; bases outside gene matches: 6. CDR3 size: 14 residues. Here the CDR3 reads CSVRLAGMYNEQFF. The CDR3 bases are TGCAGCGTTCGCCTAGCGGGGATGTACAATGAGCAGTTCTTC.